The 26 T cell receptor beta chains given below trace back to one sample, sequenced in a study of CD8 T cells in Susac syndrome. RNA in amounts of roughly 0.5 to 1 ug was reverse transcribed with random hexamers. Each CDR3 protein gets one entry after TCRdb re-called the immunoSEQ multiplex PCR reads with MiXCR. This sample carries 65,000 to 100,000 distinct CDR3 sequences, around 96% of them seen once, and the ten largest clones take more than 0.35%. Sequenced: CD8+ T cells from PBMCs. Receptors were obtained from a human donor with Susac syndrome.

The genes are TRBV5-6 and TRBJ2-2; D not resolved. In germline, CDR1 is SGHDT, CDR2 YYEEEE. V was trimmed by 2 bases and J by 1 base, leaving 6 bases between them. The CDR3 loop spans 14 amino acids. The CDR3 sequence is CASSFYENTGELFF. DNA for the CDR3: TGTGCCAGCAGCTTTTATGAGAACACCGGGGAGCTGTTTTTT.

The gene calls are TRBV20-1 and TRBJ2-7, with 10 bases identical to TRBD2. Germline loops: CDR1 DFQATT, CDR2 SNEGSKA (reference sequence). V lost 1 base to trimming and J lost 0 bases; unmatched junction nucleotides: 6. CDR3 size: 16 residues. This chain's CDR3 is CSARASGRGVSYEQYF. CDR3 coding DNA: TGCAGTGCTAGAGCTAGCGGGAGAGGGGTCTCCTACGAGCAGTACTTC.

The chain combines TRBV4-3 with TRBJ2-3; no clear D gene. Per germline, CDR1 LGHNA and CDR2 YSLEER. V was cut by 0 bases and J by 1 base, with 11 bases left in between. The CDR3 spans 16 residues. The CDR3 loop reads CASSQDYSDGTDTQYF. CDR3 sequence (DNA): TGCGCCAGCAGCCAAGATTACTCCGACGGCACAGATACGCAGTATTTT.

The rearrangement joins TRBV12-1 to TRBJ1-1; the table's D call of TRBD1 was not tested on the DNA. TRBV12-1 is tagged as a pseudogene. CDR3 size: 11 residues. The CDR3 DNA sequence: TGTGCCAGCAGCCCCAGGGGGGCAGCTTTCTTT. Translated, it gives CASSPRGAAFF.

The chain's CDR3 is CATAATNEKLFF. The CDR3 DNA sequence: TGTGCCACCGCCGCAACTAATGAAAAACTGTTTTTT. The chain carries TRBV10-3 and TRBJ1-4; D is unresolved. V was clipped by 10 bases and J by 0 bases, with 6 bases between them. The length of the CDR3 is 12 residues. The germline V gene has CDR1 ENHRY and CDR2 SYGVKD.

The gene calls are TRBV13 and TRBJ2-4; D gene unclear. The V and J ends lost 2 bases and 2 bases respectively, with 10 bases between them. The V gene's germline CDR1 is PRHDT and CDR2 FYEKMQ (reference sequence). The CDR3 covers 15 residues. CDR3 in DNA: TGTGCCAGCAGCTTATACAGCCGTTCCAAAAACATTCAGTACTTC. This translates into CASSLYSRSKNIQYF.

The chain couples TRBV30 to TRBJ2-1; 12 bases map to TRBD1. The CDR3 contains 15 residues. Trimming cost V 3 bases and J 6 bases; bases outside gene matches: 6. Germline V gene sequence: CDR1 GTSNPN, CDR2 SVGIG (reference sequence). CDR3 coding DNA: TGTGCCTGGAGCATGGGACAGGGGGCAGGCAATGAGCAGTTCTTC. Amino acids: CAWSMGQGAGNEQFF. The complete variable domain, with remaining parts taken from reference TRBV30 and TRBJ2-1, reads SQTIHQWPATLVQPVGSPLSLECTVEGTSNPNLYWYRQAAGRGLQLLFYSVGIGQISSEVPQNLSASRPQDRQFILSSKKLLLSDSGFYLCAWSMGQGAGNEQFFGPGTRLTVL.

This clonotype was observed once. The chain links TRBV27 to TRBJ2-5; D is uncertain. CDR1 is MNHEY, CDR2 SMNVEV, per germline (reference sequence). Trimming stripped 6 bases from V and 0 bases from J, with 11 bases between. This CDR3 has 14 residues. The DNA for the CDR3 is TGTGCCAGCAGACCAGCCGAATACCAAGAGACCCAGTACTTC. Translated: CASRPAEYQETQYF.

V is TRBV2 and J is TRBJ2-3; the D is unclear. CDR1 SNHLY and CDR2 FYNNEI come from the germline V gene. CDR3 length equals 15 residues. V was clipped by 8 bases and J by 0 bases, with 15 bases between them. The CDR3 sequence is CASESEPPSTDTQYF. The DNA of the CDR3 is TGTGCCAGCGAAAGTGAACCACCTAGCACAGATACGCAGTATTTT. The full variable domain, with the rest looked up from reference TRBV2 and TRBJ2-3, is EPEVTQTPSHQVTQMGQEVILRCVPISNHLYFYWYRQILGQKVEFLVSFYNNEISEKSEIFDDQFSVERPDGSNFTLKIRSTKLEDSAMYFCASESEPPSTDTQYFGPGTRLTVL.

The chain is built from TRBV2 and TRBJ2-4, with a weak D call TRBD2 (6 bases). The CDR3 has 11 amino acids. Trimming left V 6 bases short and J 6 bases short, with 6 bases between. The germline V gene encodes CDR1 SNHLY and CDR2 FYNNEI. CDR3 protein: CASRGGNIQYF. The CDR3 DNA sequence: TGTGCCAGCAGGGGGGGAAACATTCAGTACTTC.

The rearrangement links TRBV9 to TRBJ2-1; D unresolved. This CDR3 spans 14 amino acids. V gave up 4 bases and J gave up 10 bases, with 18 bases separating them. In germline, CDR1 is SGDLS, CDR2 YYNGEE. The CDR3 spells CASSNGSGSTEQFF. The CDR3 DNA reads TGTGCCAGCAGCAACGGTTCGGGTTCAACCGAGCAGTTCTTC.

The V and J genes are TRBV4-1 and TRBJ2-7; either TRBD1 or TRBD2 may supply D (5 bases each). V lost 1 base to trimming and J lost 3 bases, with 7 bases between them. Germline V gene data show CDR1 as MGHRA and CDR2 as YSYEKL. The CDR3 contains 13 residues. The CDR3 protein is CASSQGDDYEQYF. Written as DNA, the CDR3 is TGCGCCAGCAGCCAAGGGGACGACTACGAGCAGTACTTC.

The chain couples TRBV10-3 to TRBJ2-7; 8 bases agree with TRBD1. CDR3 length equals 12 residues. From germline, CDR1 is ENHRY and CDR2 SYGVKD. The ends lost 8 bases at V and 2 bases at J; junction bases unmatched: 2. CDR3 sequence (DNA): TGTGCCATCGGACAGGGAACCTACGAGCAGTACGTC. Translating gives CAIGQGTYEQYV.

This chain connects TRBV20-1 to TRBJ2-7; D is perhaps TRBD1 (5 bases). The CDR3 has 13 amino acids. The germline gives CDR1 DFQATT, CDR2 SNEGSKA (reference sequence). V was trimmed by 1 base and J by 2 bases, leaving 9 bases between them. CDR3 loop: CSARGQLTYEQYF. CDR3 DNA sequence: TGCAGTGCTAGAGGACAGCTAACCTACGAGCAGTACTTC.

This chain links TRBV6-6 with TRBJ2-7; no definite D call. Germline V gene sequence: CDR1 MNHNY, CDR2 SVGAGI (reference sequence). The CDR3 is 12 residues long. V lost 6 bases, J lost 4 bases, and 10 bases lay in between. In nucleotides, the CDR3 is TGTGCCAGCAGCCCTGACGGTTACGAGCAGTACGTC. This codes for CASSPDGYEQYV.

This rearrangement joins TRBV4-3 to TRBJ1-5; 7 nucleotides align to TRBD1. The CDR3 sequence is 18 residues long. Germline CDR1 and CDR2: LGHNA and YSLEER. V lost 0 bases, J lost 5 bases, and 13 bases stayed unmatched. The CDR3 DNA follows: TGCGCCAGCAGCCAAGATTATGGGCTGGACAGGCGCGATCAGCCCCAGCATTTT. This gives the protein CASSQDYGLDRRDQPQHF.

The rearrangement links TRBV18 to TRBJ1-1; D is ambiguous. Germline values: CDR1 KGHSH, CDR2 LQKENI. V lost 3 bases and J lost 0, with 11 bases in between. This CDR3 contains 15 residues. This chain's CDR3 is CASSPGWGLNTEAFF. DNA of the CDR3: TGTGCCAGCTCACCCGGGTGGGGATTGAACACTGAAGCTTTCTTT. The full variable domain, with the rest looked up from reference TRBV18 and TRBJ1-1, is NAGVMQNPRHLVRRRGQEARLRCSPMKGHSHVYWYRQLPEEGLKFMVYLQKENIIDESGMPKERFSAEFPKEGPSILRIQQVVRGDSAAYFCASSPGWGLNTEAFFGQGTRLTVV.

The table lists this clonotype with a count of one. The chain combines TRBV9 with TRBJ2-7; D is tentatively TRBD1 or TRBD2 (5 bases each). The CDR3 covers 15 residues. In germline, CDR1 is SGDLS, CDR2 YYNGEE. V was shortened by 1 base and J by 0 bases, with 11 bases between the two germline ends. The CDR3 DNA is TGTGCCAGCAGCGTAATGGGGACGAGCTCCTACGAGCAGTACTTC. Its translation is CASSVMGTSSYEQYF. The full variable domain, with the rest looked up from reference TRBV9 and TRBJ2-7, is DSGVTQTPKHLITATGQRVTLRCSPRSGDLSVYWYQQSLDQGLQFLIQYYNGEERAKGNILERFSAQQFPDLHSELNLSSLELGDSALYFCASSVMGTSSYEQYFGPGTRLTVT.

CDR3 nucleotides: TGTGCCAGCAGGTCCTCAGGGGTTTTCGGCACAGATACGCAGTATTTT. Its protein product is CASRSSGVFGTDTQYF. The chain recombines TRBV2 with TRBJ2-3, with a tentative D call TRBD1 (6 bases). Trimming stripped 6 bases from V and 1 base from J, with 17 bases between. Per the germline V gene, CDR1 is SNHLY and CDR2 is FYNNEI. This CDR3 has 16 amino acids.

The rearrangement uses TRBV5-4 and TRBJ2-1; D not certain. The CDR3 contains 12 residues. CDR1 and CDR2 (germline): SGHNT, YYREEE (reference sequence). Trimming shortened V by 4 bases and J by 6 bases, and 8 bases separated the two germline ends. The CDR3 DNA sequence: TGTGCCAGCAGCCAGTCAGGCAATGAGCAGTTCTTC. This sequence encodes CASSQSGNEQFF.

Notes on this clonotype: A read error may account for a junction end that differs from germline. V gene TRBV20-1 combines with J gene TRBJ1-5; D uncertain. CDR1 is DFQATT, CDR2 SNEGSKA, per germline (reference sequence). The CDR3 is 15 amino acids. In DNA form, the CDR3 reads TGCAGTGCTAGAGATGAGACGGGGAGAAATCAACCCCAGCATTTT. This codes for CSARDETGRNQPQHF.

This clonotype appeared a single time. The J gene is TRBJ2-7, the V gene TRBV29-1; 10 nucleotides align to TRBD1. This CDR3 has 15 amino acids. Losses at the gene ends were 4 bases for V and 4 bases for J; bases not matched to a gene: 10. Germline CDR1 and CDR2: SQVTM and ANQGSEA. DNA of the CDR3: TGCAGCGTTGCCAAACCACCGGGACAGGGGTACGAGCAGTACTTC. Translated: CSVAKPPGQGYEQYF.

V usage is TRBV4-3 and J usage is TRBJ1-5, with TRBD1 as a possible D gene (6 bases). Germline CDR1 reads LGHNA; CDR2 reads YSLEER. This CDR3 is 18 amino acids long. Trimming left V 0 bases short and J 4 bases short, with 19 bases between. In DNA form, the CDR3 reads TGCGCCAGCAGCCAAGATTGGGCGGCGGGGGGCCCTAATCAGCCCCAGCATTTT. Translation gives CASSQDWAAGGPNQPQHF.

CDR3 loop: CASSQDRSGVREQYF. The DNA of the CDR3 is TGCGCCAGCAGCCAAGATAGAAGCGGGGTAAGGGAGCAGTACTTC. The rearrangement joins TRBV4-3 to TRBJ2-7, with TRBD2 identical over 7 bases. The germline V gene has CDR1 LGHNA and CDR2 YSLEER. Trimming took 0 bases from V and 7 from J; bases not matched to a gene: 9. The CDR3 is 15 residues long.

CDR3 coding DNA: TGTGCCAGCAGCCGGATTGACATGAACACCGGGGAGCTGTTTTTT. Protein: CASSRIDMNTGELFF. The V gene is TRBV6-5, the J gene TRBJ2-2; the D is unclear. The V gene lost 6 bases and the J gene lost 1 base, with 12 bases spanning the gap. This CDR3 spans 15 amino acids. Germline V gives CDR1 MNHEY, CDR2 SVGAGI.

The chain has TRBV7-6 and TRBJ1-5, with 10 bases aligning to TRBD1. The germline V gene encodes CDR1 SGHVS and CDR2 FNYEAQ. V dropped 5 bases and J dropped 6; count of bases not matched to a gene: 7. The CDR3 has 15 residues. The CDR3 DNA follows: TGTGCCAGCAGCCCCGGGACAGGGGAATTTCAGCCCCAGCATTTT. Its translation is CASSPGTGEFQPQHF. The variable domain in full, completed from reference TRBV7-6 and TRBJ1-5, reads GAGVSQSPRYKVTKRGQDVALRCDPISGHVSLYWYRQALGQGPEFLTYFNYEAQQDKSGLPNDRFSAERPEGSISTLTIQRTEQRDSAMYRCASSPGTGEFQPQHFGDGTRLSIL.